This T cell receptor (beta chain) was identified in a study of shared clonotypes between healthy human individuals. The CDR3 is 14 residues long. Losses at the gene ends were 4 bases for V and 3 bases for J; bases not matched to a gene: 5. Germline values: CDR1 MDHEN, CDR2 SYDVKM. Sequencing used immunoSEQ multiplex PCR; TCRdb keeps in-frame clones, though not all of them. The table shows 950,000 to 1,100,000 clones, with approximately 80% occurring only once. The genes are TRBV28 and TRBJ2-7; 8 bases agree with TRBD1. This sequence was found in a man in his late teens or twenties in good health. Some clones in this sample may be carry-over from other donors' samples. What was sequenced was memory CD4+ T cells from PBMCs. Subset denoted: CD45RA-negative fraction. The CDR3 sequence is CASSWAGGLYEQYF. For the CDR3, the DNA is TGTGCCAGCAGTTGGGCAGGGGGCCTCTACGAGCAGTACTTC.